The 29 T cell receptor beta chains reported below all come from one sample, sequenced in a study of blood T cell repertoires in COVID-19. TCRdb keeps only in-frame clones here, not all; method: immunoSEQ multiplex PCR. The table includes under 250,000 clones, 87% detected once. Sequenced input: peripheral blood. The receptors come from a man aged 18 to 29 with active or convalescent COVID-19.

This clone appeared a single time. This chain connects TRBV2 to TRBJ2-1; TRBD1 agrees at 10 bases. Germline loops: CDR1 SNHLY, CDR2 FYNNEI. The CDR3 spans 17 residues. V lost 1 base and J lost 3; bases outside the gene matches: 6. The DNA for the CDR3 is TGTGCCAGCAGTGAAGTGGGTTGGGACAGGGGCTACAATGAGCAGTTCTTC. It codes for CASSEVGWDRGYNEQFF.

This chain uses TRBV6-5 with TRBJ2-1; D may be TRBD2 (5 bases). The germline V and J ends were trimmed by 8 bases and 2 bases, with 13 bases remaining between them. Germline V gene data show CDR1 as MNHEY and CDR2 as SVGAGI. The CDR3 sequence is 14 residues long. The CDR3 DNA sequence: TGTGCCAGCGGACTGGCGGCGCCCTACAATGAGCAGTTCTTC. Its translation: CASGLAAPYNEQFF.

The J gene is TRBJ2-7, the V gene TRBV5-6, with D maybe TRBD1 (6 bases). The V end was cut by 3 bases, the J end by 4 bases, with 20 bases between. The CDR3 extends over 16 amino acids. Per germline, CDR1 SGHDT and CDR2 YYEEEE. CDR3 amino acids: CASSSGDTSVGYEQYF. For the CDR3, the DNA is TGTGCCAGCAGCTCCGGGGACACAAGCGTCGGTTACGAGCAGTACTTC.

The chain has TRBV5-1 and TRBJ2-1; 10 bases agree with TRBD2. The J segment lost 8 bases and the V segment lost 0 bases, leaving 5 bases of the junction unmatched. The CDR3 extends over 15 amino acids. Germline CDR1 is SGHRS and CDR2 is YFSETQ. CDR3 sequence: CASSLGGTSVYEQFF. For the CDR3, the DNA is TGCGCCAGCAGCTTGGGAGGGACTAGCGTCTATGAGCAGTTCTTC.

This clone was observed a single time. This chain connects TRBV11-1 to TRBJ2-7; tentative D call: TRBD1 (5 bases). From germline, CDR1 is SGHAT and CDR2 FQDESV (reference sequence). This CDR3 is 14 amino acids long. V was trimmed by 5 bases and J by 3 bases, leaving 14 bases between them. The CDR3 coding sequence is TGTGCCAGCAGCCCGACAGATTCACGCTACGAGCAGTACTTC. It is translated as CASSPTDSRYEQYF.

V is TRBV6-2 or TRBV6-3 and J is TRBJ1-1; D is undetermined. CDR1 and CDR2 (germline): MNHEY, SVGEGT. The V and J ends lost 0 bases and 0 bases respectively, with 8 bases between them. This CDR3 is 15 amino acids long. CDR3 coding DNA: TGTGCCAGCAGTTACTCAGAGGATATGAACACTGAAGCTTTCTTT. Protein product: CASSYSEDMNTEAFF.

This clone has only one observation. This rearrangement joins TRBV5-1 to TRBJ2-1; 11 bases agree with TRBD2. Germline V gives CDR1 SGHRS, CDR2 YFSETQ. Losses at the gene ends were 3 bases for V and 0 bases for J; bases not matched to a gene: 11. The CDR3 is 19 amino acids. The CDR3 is CASSSVSLAGGRSYNEQFF. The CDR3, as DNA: TGCGCCAGCAGCTCGGTCTCTCTAGCGGGGGGACGCTCCTACAATGAGCAGTTCTTC.

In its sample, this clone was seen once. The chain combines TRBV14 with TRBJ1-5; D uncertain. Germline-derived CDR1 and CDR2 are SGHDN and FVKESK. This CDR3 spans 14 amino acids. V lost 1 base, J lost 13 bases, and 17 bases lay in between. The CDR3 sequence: CASSQGNGFGIQHF. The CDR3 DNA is TGTGCCAGCAGCCAAGGAAACGGGTTCGGTATACAGCATTTT.

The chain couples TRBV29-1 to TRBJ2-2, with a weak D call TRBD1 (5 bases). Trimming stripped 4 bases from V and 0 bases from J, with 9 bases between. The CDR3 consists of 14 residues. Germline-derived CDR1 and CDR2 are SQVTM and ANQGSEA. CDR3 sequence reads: CSVVGRANTGELFF. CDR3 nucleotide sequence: TGCAGCGTTGTAGGCAGGGCGAACACCGGGGAGCTGTTTTTT.

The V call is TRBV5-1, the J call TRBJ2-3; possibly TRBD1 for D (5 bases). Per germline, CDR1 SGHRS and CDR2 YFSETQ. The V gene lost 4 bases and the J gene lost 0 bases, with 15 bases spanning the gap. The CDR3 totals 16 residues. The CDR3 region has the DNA TGCGCCAGCAGCACCCCGACAGACTTCAGCACAGATACGCAGTATTTT. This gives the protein CASSTPTDFSTDTQYF.

Here the CDR3 DNA reads TGTGCCAGCACCGCATGGGGGGAGTACACTGAAGCTTTCTTT. This codes for CASTAWGEYTEAFF. The rearrangement uses TRBV7-9 and TRBJ1-1; D might be TRBD1 (5 bases). Germline V gene sequence: CDR1 SEHNR, CDR2 FQNEAQ (reference sequence). The CDR3 is 14 residues long. Trimming took 7 bases from V and 3 from J, leaving 15 bases between them.

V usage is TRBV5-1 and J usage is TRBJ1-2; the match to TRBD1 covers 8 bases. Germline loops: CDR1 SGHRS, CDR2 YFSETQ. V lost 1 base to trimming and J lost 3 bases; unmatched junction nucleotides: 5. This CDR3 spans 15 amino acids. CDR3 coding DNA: TGCGCCAGCAGCTTGTCCTCGACAGGGGACTATGGCTACACCTTC. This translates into CASSLSSTGDYGYTF.

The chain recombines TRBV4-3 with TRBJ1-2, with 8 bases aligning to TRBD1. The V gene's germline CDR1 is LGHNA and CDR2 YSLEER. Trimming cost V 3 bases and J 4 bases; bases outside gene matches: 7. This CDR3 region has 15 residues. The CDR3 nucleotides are TGCGCCAGCAGCCATCATGGACAGGGTGGCTATGGCTACACCTTC. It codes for CASSHHGQGGYGYTF.

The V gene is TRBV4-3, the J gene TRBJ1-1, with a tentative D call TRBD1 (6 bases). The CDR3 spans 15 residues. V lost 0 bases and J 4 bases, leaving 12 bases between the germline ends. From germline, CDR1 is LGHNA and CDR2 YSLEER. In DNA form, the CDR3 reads TGCGCCAGCAGCCAAGAATTCAGGGGAACCACTGAAGCTTTCTTT. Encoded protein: CASSQEFRGTTEAFF.

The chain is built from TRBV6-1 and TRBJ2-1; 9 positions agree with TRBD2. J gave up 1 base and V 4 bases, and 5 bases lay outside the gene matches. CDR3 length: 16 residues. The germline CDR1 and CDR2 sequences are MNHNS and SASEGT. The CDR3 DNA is TGTGCCAGCAGTGGGGCAAGCGGGAGGTCCTACAATGAGCAGTTCTTC. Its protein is CASSGASGRSYNEQFF.

The CDR3 loop is CASSYGGSGRGREQFF. DNA of the CDR3: TGTGCCAGCAGTTACGGGGGCAGCGGGAGGGGAAGGGAGCAGTTCTTC. The gene calls are TRBV6-2 or TRBV6-3 and TRBJ2-1, with 10 positions matching TRBD2. V was pared by 2 bases and J by 10 bases, with 11 bases of the junction left unmatched. The germline V gene has CDR1 MNHEY and CDR2 SVGEGT. This CDR3 comprises 16 residues.

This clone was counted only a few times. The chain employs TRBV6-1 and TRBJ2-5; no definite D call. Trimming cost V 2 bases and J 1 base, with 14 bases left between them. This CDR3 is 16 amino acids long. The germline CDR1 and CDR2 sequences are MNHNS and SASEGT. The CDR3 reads CASSELVRAIQETQYF. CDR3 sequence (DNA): TGTGCCAGCAGTGAACTTGTCCGAGCGATCCAAGAGACCCAGTACTTC.

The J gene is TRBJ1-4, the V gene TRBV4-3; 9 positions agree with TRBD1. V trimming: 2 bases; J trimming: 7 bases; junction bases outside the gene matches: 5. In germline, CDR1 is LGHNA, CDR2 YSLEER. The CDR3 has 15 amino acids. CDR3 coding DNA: TGCGCCAGCAGCCAAAGGGACAGGGTGGGTGAAAAACTGTTTTTT. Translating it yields CASSQRDRVGEKLFF.

CDR3 loop: CASSLATGTSGPPPSSYNEQFF. The CDR3 DNA reads TGTGCCAGCAGCTTAGCTACCGGGACTAGCGGCCCCCCTCCTAGCTCCTACAATGAGCAGTTCTTC. V gene TRBV7-6 combines with J gene TRBJ2-1, with 11 positions matching TRBD2. The V gene's germline CDR1 is SGHVS and CDR2 FNYEAQ. J gave up 0 bases and V 0 bases, and 16 bases lay outside the gene matches. This CDR3 spans 22 amino acids. Full variable domain (rest looked up from reference TRBV7-6 and TRBJ2-1): GAGVSQSPRYKVTKRGQDVALRCDPISGHVSLYWYRQALGQGPEFLTYFNYEAQQDKSGLPNDRFSAERPEGSISTLTIQRTEQRDSAMYRCASSLATGTSGPPPSSYNEQFFGPGTRLTVL.

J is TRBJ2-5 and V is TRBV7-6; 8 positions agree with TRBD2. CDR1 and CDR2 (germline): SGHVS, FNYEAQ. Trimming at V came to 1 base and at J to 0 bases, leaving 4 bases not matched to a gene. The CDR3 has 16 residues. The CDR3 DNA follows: TGTGCCAGCAGCTTAGTCCGCGGGGGGTACCAAGAGACCCAGTACTTC. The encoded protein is CASSLVRGGYQETQYF.

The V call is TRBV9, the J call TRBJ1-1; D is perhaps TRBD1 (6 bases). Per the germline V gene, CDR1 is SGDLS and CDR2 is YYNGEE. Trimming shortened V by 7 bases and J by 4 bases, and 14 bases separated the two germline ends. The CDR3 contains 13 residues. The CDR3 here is CASAAGVTTEAFF. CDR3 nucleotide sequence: TGTGCCAGCGCGGCAGGGGTGACCACTGAAGCTTTCTTT.

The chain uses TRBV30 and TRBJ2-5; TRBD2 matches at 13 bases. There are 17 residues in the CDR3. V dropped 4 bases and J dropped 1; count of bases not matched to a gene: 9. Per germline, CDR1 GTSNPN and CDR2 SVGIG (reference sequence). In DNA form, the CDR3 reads TGTGCCTGGAACACGGGACTAGCGGGGAACGCCCAAGAGACCCAGTACTTC. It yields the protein CAWNTGLAGNAQETQYF.

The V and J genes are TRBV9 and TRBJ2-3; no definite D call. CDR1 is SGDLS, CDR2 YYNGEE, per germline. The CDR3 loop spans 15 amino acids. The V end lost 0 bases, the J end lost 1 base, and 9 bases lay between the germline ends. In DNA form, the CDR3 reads TGTGCCAGCAGCGTAGTTACATCCGGCACAGATACGCAGTATTTT. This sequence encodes CASSVVTSGTDTQYF.

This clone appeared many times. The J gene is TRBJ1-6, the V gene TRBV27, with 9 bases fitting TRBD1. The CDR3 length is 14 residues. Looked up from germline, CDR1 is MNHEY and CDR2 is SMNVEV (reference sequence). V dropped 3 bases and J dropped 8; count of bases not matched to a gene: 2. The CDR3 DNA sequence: TGTGCCAGCAGTTTCGACAGGGGGTATTCACCCCTCCACTTT. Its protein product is CASSFDRGYSPLHF.

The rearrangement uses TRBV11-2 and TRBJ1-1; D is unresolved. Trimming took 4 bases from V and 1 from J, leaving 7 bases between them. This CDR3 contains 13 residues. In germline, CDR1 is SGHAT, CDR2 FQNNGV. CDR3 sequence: CASSSERNTEAFF. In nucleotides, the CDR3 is TGTGCCAGCAGCTCCGAGAGGAACACTGAAGCTTTCTTT.

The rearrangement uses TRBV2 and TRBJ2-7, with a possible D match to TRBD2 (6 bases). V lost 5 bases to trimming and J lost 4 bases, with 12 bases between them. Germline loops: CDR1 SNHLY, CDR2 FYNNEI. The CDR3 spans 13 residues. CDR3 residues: CASSPGRDYEQYF. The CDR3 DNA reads TGTGCCAGCAGTCCCGGGAGAGATTACGAGCAGTACTTC.

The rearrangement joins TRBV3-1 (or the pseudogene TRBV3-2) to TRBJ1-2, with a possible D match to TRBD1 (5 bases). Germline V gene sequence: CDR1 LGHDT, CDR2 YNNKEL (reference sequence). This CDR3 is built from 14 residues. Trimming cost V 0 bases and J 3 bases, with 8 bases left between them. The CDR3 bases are TGTGCCAGCAGCCAAGATACGACAGACTATGGCTACACCTTC. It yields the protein CASSQDTTDYGYTF.

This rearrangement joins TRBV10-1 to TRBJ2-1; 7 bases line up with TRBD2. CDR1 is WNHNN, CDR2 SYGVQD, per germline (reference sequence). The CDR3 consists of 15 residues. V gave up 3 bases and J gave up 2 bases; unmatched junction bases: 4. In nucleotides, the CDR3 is TGCGCCAGCAGTGAAAGTCTAGCGGCCTACAATGAGCAGTTCTTC. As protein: CASSESLAAYNEQFF.

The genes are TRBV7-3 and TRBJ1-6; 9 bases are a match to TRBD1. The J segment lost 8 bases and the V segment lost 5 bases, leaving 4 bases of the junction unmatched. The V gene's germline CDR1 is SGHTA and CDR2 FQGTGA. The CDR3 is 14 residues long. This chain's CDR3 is CASSPQGADSPLHF. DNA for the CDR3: TGTGCCAGCAGCCCACAGGGGGCTGATTCACCCCTCCACTTT. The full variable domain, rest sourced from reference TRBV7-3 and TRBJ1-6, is GAGVSQTPSNKVTEKGKYVELRCDPISGHTALYWYRQSLGQGPEFLIYFQGTGAADDSGLPNDRFFAVRPEGSVSTLKIQRTERGDSAVYLCASSPQGADSPLHFGNGTRLTVT.